This entry describes one TCR beta chain. Its antigen is not yet known. No qualities accompany the bases; no much larger clone lies one base away. The library was generated by 5' RACE. The instrument was an Illumina HiSeq 2500. A second roughly 6 to 11 cycle PCR used a sample-barcoded 5' primer and a J-beta primer mix. Each TCR beta cDNA molecule received a unique molecular identifier from a template-switch 5' adaptor carrying 12 random nucleotides. Each sample yielded at least 3 million CDR3-containing paired-end reads. First-strand cDNA synthesis was performed from all RNA using the Mint cDNA synthesis kit, with priming by a TRBC-specific oligonucleotide. Following uracil-DNA glycosylase treatment, all cDNA underwent a first 18-cycle PCR with the universal primers M1SS and BC2_uni_R. The study's processing was this. Each sample was normalized by randomly selecting 1 million high-quality reads, each carrying a distinct molecular identifier. Instead of being binned into consensus sequences, reads with shared molecular identifiers were discarded. MiTCR, run with a Q25 quality threshold and the strictest error-elimination algorithm, handled CDR3 identification, clonotype clustering and error correction. A nonparametric unseen species model using Euler transformation provided a lower-bound estimate of total TCR beta diversity. TCRdb trimmed the raw reads at Q25, called clones with MiXCR and kept productive beta chains. Every CDR3 protein is listed once, alongside the most common genes and DNA of its rows. The authors' filters were not applied to this entry. The sample profile shows roughly 1,500,000 distinct CDR3 sequences; roughly 40% of them were found once. Of the sample, under 8% falls within the top ten clones.

Including the terminal cysteine and phenylalanine, the CDR3 comprises 14 residues. Only CDR3 DNA is held: 42 bases, read in frame from base 1. From the germline V gene (reference sequence), CDR1 is DFQATT and CDR2 is SNEGSKA. V is pared back by 5 bases and J by 0 bases, with 12 bases lying between the germline termini. The data were taken from a study of blood T cells in healthy people across ages (dated by TCRdb to the mid-2010s). At the level of the whole study: In model experiments, template switching captured roughly one uniquely barcoded TCR beta cDNA molecule for every two T cells. Using deep sequencing normalized with unique cDNA molecular identifiers, the study measured how TCR beta repertoire diversity changes with age. The donors were divided into four age groups: young (average around 16 years), middle-aged (about 40), aged (approximately 62) and long-lived (roughly 82). To avoid experimental bias, donors of different ages were distributed randomly across sequencing lanes. For two donors (one aged 18 to 29 and one aged 80 or older), the study analyzed two additional independent replicas of 1 million unique cDNA reads from the same blood draw.

Summary of the overall study and its limitations: Total diversity estimates from one million sequenced T cells were considered lower bounds and underestimates. Since profiling was done on bulk unsorted PBMCs, naive and antigen-experienced compartments could not be conclusively compared. Observed TCR beta diversity per million T cells fell roughly linearly with age, and a significant reduction was already apparent by age around 40. Compared with the aged group, more naive CD4+ T cells, fewer expanded clones and increased TCR diversity were shown by the long-lived group, suggesting age selection. There was a strong correlation between observed TCR beta diversity and the percentage of naive T cells measured by flow cytometry. Donor CMV infection status was unknown, potentially confounding age-related changes in expanded clonotypes.

The 39 donors, aged about 6 to 100 years, were systemically healthy Caucasian individuals from Russia. Each donor gave 8 to 10 milliliters of peripheral blood, collected into EDTA-treated Vacutainer tubes. Ficoll-Paque density-gradient centrifugation was used to isolate PBMCs, with at least 6 million per sample. Total RNA, at least 5 micrograms per sample, was extracted from PBMCs with Trizol reagent. The percentages of naive CD45RAhigh/CD27high T cells were determined by flow cytometry on a PBMC aliquot from every donor. This clonotype originated in a woman between 18 and 29 years old in good health. The material sequenced was blood. The receptor chain draws on TRBV20-1 and TRBJ2-3; the best D guess is TRBD2, with 6 bases matching. At the DNA level, the sequence is TGCAGTGCTGCTAGCGAGTCTAGCACAGATACGCAGTATTTT. This translates into CSAASESSTDTQYF.